This is a list of T cell receptor beta chains from one sample in a study of identical twins. TCRdb reprocessed the 5' RACE reads with MiXCR, giving one entry per CDR3 protein. Of about 340,000 distinct CDR3 sequences in the sample, approximately 8.8% were seen once. The material sequenced was naive T cells sorted from blood. Receptor source: a woman between 45 and 60 years old in good health. Both conserved end residues are part of each CDR3. The D gene is left open where the match is weak. A row's size may be missing; if present it is once, few, many or a size class.

CDR3aa: CATSRDGRAYEQFF
CDR3nt: TGTGCCACCAGCAGAGACGGGAGGGCTTATGAGCAGTTCTTC
j_gene: TRBJ2-1
v_gene: TRBV15
abundance: few
d_gene: TRBD2
len: 14

CDR3aa: CASSLGENYEQYF
CDR3nt: TGTGCCAGCAGCCTAGGGGAGAACTACGAGCAGTACTTC
j_gene: TRBJ2-7
v_gene: TRBV5-5
abundance: NA
d_gene: NA
len: 13

CDR3aa: CSVGGLDIQYF
CDR3nt: TGCAGCGTGGGAGGTTTAGACATTCAGTACTTC
j_gene: TRBJ2-4
v_gene: TRBV29-1
abundance: few
d_gene: NA
len: 11

CDR3aa: CASNSGALSSGANVLTF
CDR3nt: TGCGCCAGCAACTCCGGAGCGCTGAGCTCTGGGGCCAACGTCCTGACTTTC
j_gene: TRBJ2-6
v_gene: TRBV5-1
abundance: NA
d_gene: NA
len: 17

CDR3aa: CASAGLAGVGTVAEQFF
CDR3nt: TGTGCCAGCGCCGGACTAGCGGGAGTGGGAACTGTAGCTGAGCAGTTCTTC
j_gene: TRBJ2-1
v_gene: TRBV4-2
abundance: few
d_gene: TRBD2
len: 17

CDR3aa: CASSLVRETLGTDTQYF
CDR3nt: TGTGCCAGCAGCTTAGTGAGGGAGACCCTGGGAACAGATACGCAGTATTTT
j_gene: TRBJ2-3
v_gene: TRBV7-9
abundance: NA
d_gene: NA
len: 17

CDR3aa: CASGSPSGRGKETQYF
CDR3nt: TGTGCCAGCGGGTCGCCTAGCGGGAGAGGAAAAGAGACCCAGTACTTC
j_gene: TRBJ2-5
v_gene: TRBV6-6
abundance: few
d_gene: TRBD2
len: 16

CDR3aa: CASSLKGPEQFF
CDR3nt: TGTGCCAGCAGCTTAAAGGGACCTGAGCAGTTCTTC
j_gene: TRBJ2-1
v_gene: TRBV7-9
abundance: NA
d_gene: NA
len: 12

CDR3aa: CSANPLSTSGDTDTQYF
CDR3nt: TGCAGTGCCAACCCCCTATCGACTAGCGGGGACACAGATACGCAGTATTTT
j_gene: TRBJ2-3
v_gene: TRBV20-1
abundance: NA
d_gene: TRBD2
len: 17

CDR3aa: CASSTVLWEQFF
CDR3nt: TGTGCCAGCAGTACGGTCCTTTGGGAGCAGTTCTTC
j_gene: TRBJ2-1
v_gene: TRBV12-3/TRBV12-4
abundance: NA
d_gene: NA
len: 12

CDR3aa: CATSPGQRDTGELFF
CDR3nt: TGTGCCACCTCGCCGGGCCAACGGGACACCGGGGAGCTGTTTTTT
j_gene: TRBJ2-2
v_gene: TRBV15
abundance: many
d_gene: NA
len: 15

CDR3aa: CASSEALQILDGYTF
CDR3nt: TGTGCCAGCAGTGAAGCGCTACAGATTTTGGATGGCTACACCTTC
j_gene: TRBJ1-2
v_gene: TRBV2
abundance: NA
d_gene: NA
len: 15

CDR3aa: CASIISRGTEAFF
CDR3nt: TGTGCCAGCATTATATCGAGGGGCACTGAAGCTTTCTTT
j_gene: TRBJ1-1
v_gene: TRBV12-3/TRBV12-4
abundance: many
d_gene: NA
len: 13

CDR3aa: CSARGDTGELFF
CDR3nt: TGCAGTGCCAGAGGGGACACCGGGGAGCTGTTTTTT
j_gene: TRBJ2-2
v_gene: TRBV20-1
abundance: many
d_gene: NA
len: 12

CDR3aa: CASSSSGTGETQYF
CDR3nt: TGTGCCAGCAGCTCGTCGGGGACAGGGGAGACCCAGTACTTC
j_gene: TRBJ2-5
v_gene: TRBV7-7
abundance: NA
d_gene: TRBD1
len: 14

CDR3aa: CASSLGDRGEQSNQPQHF
CDR3nt: TGTGCCAGCAGTTTAGGGGACAGGGGCGAACAAAGCAATCAGCCCCAGCATTTT
j_gene: TRBJ1-5
v_gene: TRBV12-3/TRBV12-4
abundance: few
d_gene: TRBD1
len: 18

CDR3aa: CAISDATANFAEAFF
CDR3nt: TGTGCCATCAGTGACGCGACAGCGAATTTCGCTGAAGCTTTCTTT
j_gene: TRBJ1-1
v_gene: TRBV10-3
abundance: NA
d_gene: NA
len: 15

CDR3aa: CSARRTGIYEQYF
CDR3nt: TGCAGTGCTCGGCGGACAGGGATCTACGAGCAGTACTTC
j_gene: TRBJ2-7
v_gene: TRBV20-1
abundance: NA
d_gene: TRBD1
len: 13

CDR3aa: CSVAYLAGITDTQYF
CDR3nt: TGCAGCGTTGCCTACCTAGCGGGTATCACAGATACGCAGTATTTT
j_gene: TRBJ2-3
v_gene: TRBV29-1
abundance: many
d_gene: TRBD2
len: 15

CDR3aa: CASSYLSPEQYF
CDR3nt: TGTGCCAGCAGTTACCTCAGCCCCGAGCAGTACTTC
j_gene: TRBJ2-7
v_gene: TRBV6-2/TRBV6-3
abundance: NA
d_gene: NA
len: 12

CDR3aa: CSARVRDKNIQYF
CDR3nt: TGCAGTGCTAGAGTCCGGGACAAAAACATTCAGTACTTC
j_gene: TRBJ2-4
v_gene: TRBV20-1
abundance: NA
d_gene: NA
len: 13

CDR3aa: CASSWTGTFSGNTIYF
CDR3nt: TGCGCCAGCAGCTGGACAGGGACCTTCTCTGGAAACACCATATATTTT
j_gene: TRBJ1-3
v_gene: TRBV5-1
abundance: many
d_gene: TRBD1
len: 16

CDR3aa: CSAGGLAGADTQYF
CDR3nt: TGCAGTGCGGGTGGACTAGCGGGAGCAGATACGCAGTATTTT
j_gene: TRBJ2-3
v_gene: TRBV20-1
abundance: many
d_gene: TRBD2
len: 14

CDR3aa: CASSLDQDYNSPLHF
CDR3nt: TGCGCCAGCAGCTTGGATCAGGATTATAATTCACCCCTCCACTTT
j_gene: TRBJ1-6
v_gene: TRBV5-1
abundance: many
d_gene: NA
len: 15

CDR3aa: CASRPGTSGSKDIQYF
CDR3nt: TGTGCCAGCAGACCCGGGACTAGCGGGAGTAAAGACATTCAGTACTTC
j_gene: TRBJ2-4
v_gene: TRBV11-2
abundance: NA
d_gene: TRBD2
len: 16

CDR3aa: CASRTGENEAFF
CDR3nt: TGCGCCAGCAGGACGGGGGAGAATGAAGCTTTCTTT
j_gene: TRBJ1-1
v_gene: TRBV4-1
abundance: NA
d_gene: NA
len: 12

CDR3aa: CASSFGRFTDTQYF
CDR3nt: TGTGCCAGCAGCTTCGGCAGATTCACAGATACGCAGTATTTT
j_gene: TRBJ2-3
v_gene: TRBV7-8
abundance: NA
d_gene: NA
len: 14

CDR3aa: CASSQPPKVGSGANVLTF
CDR3nt: TGTGCCAGCAGCCAACCCCCCAAGGTCGGCTCTGGGGCCAACGTCCTGACTTTC
j_gene: TRBJ2-6
v_gene: TRBV11-2
abundance: NA
d_gene: NA
len: 18

CDR3aa: CSVSGTSGSYEQYF
CDR3nt: TGCAGCGTTTCCGGGACTAGCGGGAGCTACGAGCAGTACTTC
j_gene: TRBJ2-7
v_gene: TRBV29-1
abundance: many
d_gene: TRBD2
len: 14

CDR3aa: CASSPGQFNYGYTF
CDR3nt: TGTGCCAGCAGTCCAGGACAGTTTAACTATGGCTACACCTTC
j_gene: TRBJ1-2
v_gene: TRBV27
abundance: many
d_gene: NA
len: 14

CDR3aa: CSVDLTDTQYF
CDR3nt: TGCAGCGTTGATTTGACAGATACGCAGTATTTT
j_gene: TRBJ2-3
v_gene: TRBV29-1
abundance: few
d_gene: NA
len: 11

CDR3aa: CASSPDRGGYEQYF
CDR3nt: TGTGCCAGCAGTCCGGACAGGGGCGGGTACGAGCAGTACTTC
j_gene: TRBJ2-7
v_gene: TRBV27
abundance: few
d_gene: TRBD1
len: 14

CDR3aa: CASSDLRGRAEDTQYF
CDR3nt: TGTGCCAGCAGTGATCTCCGCGGGAGGGCCGAAGATACGCAGTATTTT
j_gene: TRBJ2-3
v_gene: TRBV25-1
abundance: few
d_gene: TRBD2
len: 16

CDR3aa: CSVGIGSSNYGYTF
CDR3nt: TGCAGCGTTGGCATAGGGAGCTCTAACTATGGCTACACCTTC
j_gene: TRBJ1-2
v_gene: TRBV29-1
abundance: many
d_gene: NA
len: 14

CDR3aa: CASSPARVDGRLNTEAFF
CDR3nt: TGCGCCAGCAGCCCCGCCCGGGTGGATGGTCGACTGAACACTGAAGCTTTCTTT
j_gene: TRBJ1-1
v_gene: TRBV5-1
abundance: few
d_gene: NA
len: 18

CDR3aa: CASSPAPPDTQYF
CDR3nt: TGTGCCAGCAGTCCGGCCCCTCCAGATACGCAGTATTTT
j_gene: TRBJ2-3
v_gene: TRBV12-3/TRBV12-4
abundance: NA
d_gene: NA
len: 13

CDR3aa: CSARDIRTSLADSPLHF
CDR3nt: TGCAGTGCTAGAGATATTCGGACATCTCTTGCGGATTCACCCCTCCACTTT
j_gene: TRBJ1-6
v_gene: TRBV20-1
abundance: many
d_gene: NA
len: 17

CDR3aa: CASSITDTQYF
CDR3nt: TGTGCCAGCAGTATCACAGATACGCAGTATTTT
j_gene: TRBJ2-3
v_gene: TRBV2
abundance: many
d_gene: NA
len: 11

CDR3aa: CASSLDGSYEQYF
CDR3nt: TGTGCCAGCAGCTTAGATGGCAGCTACGAGCAGTACTTC
j_gene: TRBJ2-7
v_gene: TRBV7-8
abundance: many
d_gene: NA
len: 13

CDR3aa: CSVWTLIGNEQFF
CDR3nt: TGCAGCGTTTGGACACTGATCGGCAATGAGCAGTTCTTC
j_gene: TRBJ2-1
v_gene: TRBV29-1
abundance: many
d_gene: NA
len: 13

CDR3aa: CAISESTRESGTF
CDR3nt: TGTGCCATCAGTGAGTCGACGAGGGAATCTGGCACCTTC
j_gene: TRBJ1-2
v_gene: TRBV10-3
abundance: few
d_gene: NA
len: 13

CDR3aa: CASSDTGALSNQPQHF
CDR3nt: TGTGCCAGCTCGGATACAGGGGCACTTAGCAATCAGCCCCAGCATTTT
j_gene: TRBJ1-5
v_gene: TRBV7-9
abundance: few
d_gene: TRBD1
len: 16

CDR3aa: CASSLVGGVGYTF
CDR3nt: TGTGCCAGCAGTTTAGTCGGAGGAGTCGGCTACACCTTC
j_gene: TRBJ1-2
v_gene: TRBV12-3/TRBV12-4
abundance: many
d_gene: NA
len: 13

CDR3aa: CAWLGQGLRGTEAFF
CDR3nt: TGTGCCTGGTTAGGACAGGGATTACGGGGTACTGAAGCTTTCTTT
j_gene: TRBJ1-1
v_gene: TRBV30
abundance: NA
d_gene: TRBD1
len: 15